Presented here are 9 T cell receptor beta chains from one specimen sequenced in a study of T cells in Graves' hyperthyroidism and ophthalmopathy. Amplified TCR beta CDR3 regions came from RNA transcripts. During a first-round RT-PCR of the TCR CDR3, the HTBI primer set was used. Using its own MiXCR run on the multiplex PCR reads, TCRdb lists one record per CDR3 protein. Here the sample spans 500,000 to 750,000 distinct CDR3 sequences, approximately 14% being singletons. The specimen sequenced was blood. These receptors all come from a young woman with Graves' hyperthyroidism.

In its sample, this clonotype was seen a few times. The V gene is TRBV9, the J gene TRBJ2-7; D gene uncertain. The CDR3 runs 13 residues. Germline CDR1 reads SGDLS; CDR2 reads YYNGEE. Deletions cut 0 bases from V and 7 bases from J, with 11 bases between. This CDR3 is CASSVVMGGEQYF. DNA for the CDR3: TGTGCCAGCAGCGTAGTGATGGGTGGTGAGCAGTACTTC.

This clonotype was seen repeatedly, ten times or more. J is TRBJ2-1 and V is TRBV12-3 or TRBV12-4, with 10 bases aligning to TRBD2. Losses at the gene ends were 2 bases for V and 8 bases for J; bases not matched to a gene: 12. This CDR3 comprises 17 residues. The DNA for the CDR3 is TGTGCCAGCAGTTTATTGGCGGCTAGCGGGAGATTAGATGAGCAGTTCTTC. This gives the protein CASSLLAASGRLDEQFF.

This clonotype was counted at least ten times. The chain employs TRBV3-1 and TRBJ2-6; 12 bases are shared with TRBD2. The junction had 5 bases not matched to a gene; V was cut back by 4 bases and J by 4 bases. Germline loops: CDR1 LGHDT, CDR2 YNNKEL (reference sequence). This CDR3 contains 17 residues. The CDR3 here is CASSPGLAGSGANVLTF. DNA of the CDR3: TGTGCCAGCAGCCCCGGACTAGCGGGATCGGGGGCCAACGTCCTGACTTTC.

This clonotype showed up many times. The chain recombines TRBV7-2 with TRBJ1-5; 10 bases are a match to TRBD1. The CDR3 has 15 residues. Germline values: CDR1 SGHTA, CDR2 FQGNSA. The trim removed 6 bases at V and 6 bases at J, leaving 8 bases unmatched. The CDR3 reads CASSPGQGRIQPQHF. The DNA for the CDR3 is TGTGCCAGCAGTCCGGGACAGGGGCGTATTCAGCCCCAGCATTTT.

The chain combines TRBV6-2 or TRBV6-3 with TRBJ2-1, with TRBD2 matching over 10 bases. CDR3 size: 13 residues. Trimming took 8 bases from V and 6 from J; bases not matched to a gene: 4. Germline CDR1 is MNHEY and CDR2 is SVGEGT. The CDR3 here is CASELAGSNEQFF. The CDR3 nucleotides read TGTGCCAGCGAACTAGCGGGGTCCAATGAGCAGTTCTTC.

This clonotype was seen at least ten times. The chain links TRBV2 to TRBJ2-3, with TRBD2 matching 14 bases. CDR3 length: 17 residues. J lost 3 bases, V lost 5 bases, and 7 bases had no gene match. Germline V gives CDR1 SNHLY, CDR2 FYNNEI. DNA of the CDR3: TGTGCCAGCAGTCCCCAGACTAGCGGGAGGGGTACAGATACGCAGTATTTT. The encoded protein is CASSPQTSGRGTDTQYF.

The chain uses TRBV19 and TRBJ2-7; D unresolved. Trimming stripped 4 bases from V and 7 bases from J, with 14 bases between. The CDR3 length is 13 residues. Germline values: CDR1 LNHDA, CDR2 SQIVND (reference sequence). DNA for the CDR3: TGTGCCAGTAGTACGAGGACCGCGCGGGAGCAGTACTTC. Translated: CASSTRTAREQYF.

This clonotype showed up just a few times. V usage is TRBV6-2 or TRBV6-3 and J usage is TRBJ2-1, with D perhaps TRBD1 (5 bases). Germline values: CDR1 MNHEY, CDR2 SVGEGT. Trimming cost V 5 bases and J 9 bases, with 14 bases left between them. The CDR3 runs 13 residues. This CDR3 reads CASSITRVFEQFF. CDR3 nucleotide sequence: TGTGCCAGCAGTATTACCAGGGTTTTTGAGCAGTTCTTC.

This clonotype was detected many times. V gene TRBV6-2 or TRBV6-3 combines with J gene TRBJ1-2; TRBD1 matches at 8 bases. The J segment lost 3 bases and the V segment lost 8 bases, leaving 5 bases of the junction unmatched. CDR3 length: 13 amino acids. Germline assignment: CDR1 MNHEY and CDR2 SVGEGT. The CDR3 DNA follows: TGTGCCAGCGGGACAGGAACTTACTATGGCTACACCTTC. Translation: CASGTGTYYGYTF.